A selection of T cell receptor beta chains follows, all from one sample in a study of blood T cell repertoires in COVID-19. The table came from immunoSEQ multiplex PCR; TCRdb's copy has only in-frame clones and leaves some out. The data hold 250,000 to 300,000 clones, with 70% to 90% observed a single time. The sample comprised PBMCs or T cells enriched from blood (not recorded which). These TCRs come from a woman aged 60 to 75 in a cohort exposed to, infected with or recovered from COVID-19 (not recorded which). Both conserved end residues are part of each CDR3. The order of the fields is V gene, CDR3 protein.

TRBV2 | CASSGTGQGKETQYF
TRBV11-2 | CASSGRVHYGYTF
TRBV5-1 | CASRSGLGGYNEQFF
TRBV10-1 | CASSEGTGGLHQYF
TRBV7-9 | CASSLVRDSTYEQYF
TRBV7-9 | CASSLGVGGETQYF
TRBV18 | CASSPPSQGGYGYTF
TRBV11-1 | CASSPRDRGSTGELFF
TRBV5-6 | CASSYDRKSRDGYTF
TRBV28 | CASSSGLAATYEQYF
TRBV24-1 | CATSDSDWRGEQFF
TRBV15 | CATSRGSGQVISGANVLTF
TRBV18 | CASSRDRGQNTNEQFF
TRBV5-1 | CASSLETYAGGPRDTQYF
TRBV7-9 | CASSSDRTAYNEQFF
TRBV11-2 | CASGRTGKETQYF
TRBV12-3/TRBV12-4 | CASTEQNNQPQHF
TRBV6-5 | CASSYSHGNEQFF
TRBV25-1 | CASSARDWDNSPLHF
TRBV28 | CASNEQPVYNSPLHF
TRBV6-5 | CASSSPRTGGNEQFF
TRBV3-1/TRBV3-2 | CASSQAGSGRADEQFF
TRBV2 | CAISTGTYGYTF
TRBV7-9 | CASSSTGSSGNTIYF
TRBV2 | CASSEFMRLAGELFF
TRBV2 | CASSKPGQGGTTEAFF
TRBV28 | CASRRSPDTQYF
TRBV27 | CASSLRSQQKGNTEAFF
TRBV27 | CAWAYEQFF
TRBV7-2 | CASSFYRGVDEQYF
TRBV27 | CASSLFGKQGTDTQYF
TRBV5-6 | CASRLRRDRNIQYF
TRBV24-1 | CATSDSRRGSYEQYF
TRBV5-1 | CASSPDNNNEQFF
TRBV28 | CASRGQGIFSYNEQFF
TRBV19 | CASSIEGRKLFF
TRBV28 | CASSFGGARTDTQYF
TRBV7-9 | CASSLVLAGENEQFF
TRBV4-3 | CASSQFSGTGGDTQYF
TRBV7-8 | CASSWGQLAGGRGNIQYF
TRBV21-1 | CASSKKVQGTDTQYF
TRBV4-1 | CASSQDLAGAREQYF
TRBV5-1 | CASSLGAGAGQETQYF
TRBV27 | CASRPGGRTEAFF
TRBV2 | CASRIYRLNTEAFF
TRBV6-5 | CASSVVDRGLYEQYF
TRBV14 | CASSQGGEQFF
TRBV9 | CASSVATNSEQYF
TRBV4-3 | CASSQDRASGSSYEQYF
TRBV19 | CASSITSRSDTQYF
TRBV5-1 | CASSLAGTSNSPLHF